Listed below are T cell receptor beta chains from one sample, sequenced in a study of T cell repertoires in cytomegalovirus infection. These TCRs' antigens remain unknown. TCRdb processed the reads anew with MiXCR; each CDR3 protein has one entry. The sample holds around 540,000 distinct CDR3 sequences, 33% seen once. The specimen was cultured PBMCs, collected from culture after CMV antigen stimulation. Source of these receptors: a human donor in good health (CMV status not recorded). Some clones in this sample may be carry-over from other donors' samples. CDR3s include the opening cysteine and the closing phenylalanine or tryptophan. The order of the fields is V gene, J gene, clone size, D gene, CDR3 DNA, CDR3 protein. D genes are given only for firm matches. The size entry is marked missing in some rows and otherwise reads once, few, many or a size class.

V gene: TRBV7-2
J gene: TRBJ2-6
clone size: many
D gene: NA
CDR3 DNA: TGTGCCAGCACCTGGTACCCCGCGGTCCTGACTTTC
CDR3 protein: CASTWYPAVLTF

V gene: TRBV7-9
J gene: TRBJ2-1
clone size: few
D gene: TRBD1
CDR3 DNA: TGTGCCAGCAGCTTAGGGGACAGGGGTTCCTACAATGAGCAGTTCTTC
CDR3 protein: CASSLGDRGSYNEQFF

V gene: TRBV6-1
J gene: TRBJ2-3
clone size: many
D gene: NA
CDR3 DNA: TGTGCCAGCAGTGAAGAAGAGCGGCAGGGAATTGTGGGCACACAGAATACGCAGTATTTT
CDR3 protein: CASSEEERQGIVGTQNTQYF

V gene: TRBV6-6
J gene: TRBJ2-2
clone size: NA
D gene: NA
CDR3 DNA: TGTGCCAGCAACCCCAGCCAGGGTGGGGAGCTGTTTTTT
CDR3 protein: CASNPSQGGELFF

V gene: TRBV19
J gene: TRBJ2-1
clone size: once
D gene: TRBD2
CDR3 DNA: TGTGCCAGTACCCGGGGCGGGAGGGCGAATGAGCAGTTCTTC
CDR3 protein: CASTRGGRANEQFF

V gene: TRBV2
J gene: TRBJ2-3
clone size: NA
D gene: TRBD2
CDR3 DNA: TGTGCCAGTCAGGGACTAGCGGGAGCAGATACGCAGTATTTT
CDR3 protein: CASQGLAGADTQYF

V gene: TRBV7-9
J gene: TRBJ1-2
clone size: many
D gene: NA
CDR3 DNA: TGTGCCAGCAGACCAATGACAGGTTTTCCTCTTTATGGCTACACCTTC
CDR3 protein: CASRPMTGFPLYGYTF

V gene: TRBV19
J gene: TRBJ2-3
clone size: NA
D gene: TRBD2
CDR3 DNA: TGTGCCAGTAGCGGGACTAGCGGGAGGGCCCATACGCAGTATTTT
CDR3 protein: CASSGTSGRAHTQYF

V gene: TRBV7-9
J gene: TRBJ2-1
clone size: NA
D gene: TRBD2
CDR3 DNA: TGTGCCAGCAGCTCGTTAGCGGGAGGGCCGATTGGGAATGAGCAGTTCTTC
CDR3 protein: CASSSLAGGPIGNEQFF

V gene: TRBV6-5
J gene: TRBJ2-6
clone size: once
D gene: NA
CDR3 DNA: TGTGCCAGCAGTTGGGGAGAAGGGGCCAACGTCCTGACTTTC
CDR3 protein: CASSWGEGANVLTF

V gene: TRBV7-2
J gene: TRBJ2-5
clone size: many
D gene: NA
CDR3 DNA: TGTGCCAGCAGCCCCTACTACCAAGAGACCCAGTACTTC
CDR3 protein: CASSPYYQETQYF

V gene: TRBV7-6
J gene: TRBJ2-3
clone size: many
D gene: TRBD2
CDR3 DNA: TGTGCCAGCAGCTTCCTACCGGGACTAGCGGGGGTGGATACGCAGTATTTT
CDR3 protein: CASSFLPGLAGVDTQYF

V gene: TRBV7-2
J gene: TRBJ2-1
clone size: NA
D gene: NA
CDR3 DNA: TGTGCCAGCAGGTTCCAGGGTGGCGATGAGCAGTTCTTC
CDR3 protein: CASRFQGGDEQFF

V gene: TRBV29-1
J gene: TRBJ1-1
clone size: NA
D gene: NA
CDR3 DNA: TGCAGCGTTGAAGTGGGTTTTGGAGCTTTCTTT
CDR3 protein: CSVEVGFGAFF

V gene: TRBV7-6
J gene: TRBJ2-3
clone size: few
D gene: NA
CDR3 DNA: TGTGCCAGCAGCCATACCGGAGGGTCAACAGATACGCAGTATTTT
CDR3 protein: CASSHTGGSTDTQYF

V gene: TRBV14
J gene: TRBJ2-3
clone size: NA
D gene: NA
CDR3 DNA: TGTGCCAGCAGCCAGATTACAGATACGCAGTATTTT
CDR3 protein: CASSQITDTQYF

V gene: TRBV29-1
J gene: TRBJ2-1
clone size: NA
D gene: TRBD1
CDR3 DNA: TGCAGCGTTGACCGGGACAGGGGTTGGGGTGAGCAGTTCTTC
CDR3 protein: CSVDRDRGWGEQFF

V gene: TRBV9
J gene: TRBJ1-3
clone size: NA
D gene: NA
CDR3 DNA: TGTGCCAGCAGTAATTTTCTCTCTGGAAACACCATATATTTT
CDR3 protein: CASSNFLSGNTIYF

V gene: TRBV7-2
J gene: TRBJ2-7
clone size: many
D gene: NA
CDR3 DNA: TGTGCCAGCAGCCAAGCCCCTCCCGGTCTCCTGGGTGAGCAGTACTTC
CDR3 protein: CASSQAPPGLLGEQYF

V gene: TRBV25-1
J gene: TRBJ2-1
clone size: NA
D gene: NA
CDR3 DNA: TGTGCCAGCAGTGTCCGACGCGGTGAGCAGTTCTTC
CDR3 protein: CASSVRRGEQFF

V gene: TRBV7-6
J gene: TRBJ1-6
clone size: once
D gene: NA
CDR3 DNA: TGTGCCAGCAGCCGACGGGGTATCTCCTATAATTCACCCCTCCACTTT
CDR3 protein: CASSRRGISYNSPLHF

V gene: TRBV7-9
J gene: TRBJ2-5
clone size: NA
D gene: TRBD2
CDR3 DNA: TGTGCCAGCACCCTAGCGGGAGCAGAGACCCAGTACTTC
CDR3 protein: CASTLAGAETQYF

V gene: TRBV19
J gene: TRBJ2-3
clone size: few
D gene: TRBD2
CDR3 DNA: TGTGCCAGTAGTACGCTAGCGGGAAGAACAGATACGCAGTATTTT
CDR3 protein: CASSTLAGRTDTQYF

V gene: TRBV7-8
J gene: TRBJ2-3
clone size: few
D gene: NA
CDR3 DNA: TGTGCCAGCAGCTTAAGGTCTAGCAGGAGCACAGATACGCAGTATTTT
CDR3 protein: CASSLRSSRSTDTQYF

V gene: TRBV7-8
J gene: TRBJ2-2
clone size: many
D gene: NA
CDR3 DNA: TGTGCCAGCAGCTTAGCGCTAGCACGTGGGCCGACCGGGGAGCTGTTTTTT
CDR3 protein: CASSLALARGPTGELFF

V gene: TRBV11-2
J gene: TRBJ2-5
clone size: many
D gene: TRBD2
CDR3 DNA: TGTGCCAGCAGCCGAAGCGGGGTCCAGGAGACCCAGTACTTC
CDR3 protein: CASSRSGVQETQYF